The 18 T cell receptor beta chains below were found in one sample sequenced in a study of T cell responses to AZD1222 COVID-19 vaccine. Method: immunoSEQ multiplex PCR; TCRdb's copy keeps in-frame clones and lacks some. Among over 110,000 clones listed, 92% were seen once. Sample: peripheral blood, taken 28 days after the second AZD1222 dose. These receptors originate from an adult who received the AZD1222 COVID-19 vaccine.

V is TRBV3-1 (or the pseudogene TRBV3-2) and J is TRBJ2-5; no clear D. V lost 0 bases, J lost 7 bases, and 3 bases lay in between. This CDR3 contains 11 residues. Germline CDR1 is LGHDT and CDR2 is YNNKEL (reference sequence). The CDR3 region is CASSQERTQYF. The CDR3 DNA follows: TGTGCCAGCAGCCAAGAAAGGACCCAGTACTTC.

The rearrangement uses TRBV7-8 and TRBJ1-2, with D tentatively TRBD1 (6 bases). Germline CDR1 is SGHVS and CDR2 is FQNEAQ. The CDR3 contains 17 residues. Trimming cost V 5 bases and J 8 bases, with 27 bases left between them. CDR3 residues: CASSPYPLGDTDLGYTF. The CDR3 DNA reads TGTGCCAGCAGCCCATATCCGCTTGGGGACACCGACTTGGGCTACACCTTC.

J is TRBJ1-1 and V is TRBV19; D is uncertain. Germline V lookup: CDR1 LNHDA, CDR2 SQIVND (reference sequence). The V end was cut by 1 base, the J end by 7 bases, with 10 bases between. The CDR3 is 13 residues long. The CDR3 bases are TGTGCCAGTAGTATAGGACAAAATGTTGAAGCTTTCTTT. Residues: CASSIGQNVEAFF.

The V and J genes are TRBV5-1 and TRBJ1-2; possible D gene TRBD1, 6 bases. This CDR3 region has 13 residues. The ends were cut back, 3 bases at V and 8 bases at J, with 14 bases in the middle. Germline CDR1 SGHRS, CDR2 YFSETQ. The CDR3 sequence is CASSSDSFGGYTF. CDR3 bases: TGCGCCAGCAGCTCGGACAGCTTTGGCGGCTACACCTTC. The complete variable domain, with remaining parts taken from reference TRBV5-1 and TRBJ1-2, reads KAGVTQTPRYLIKTRGQQVTLSCSPISGHRSVSWYQQTPGQGLQFLFEYFSETQRNKGNFPGRFSGRQFSNSRSEMNVSTLELGDSALYLCASSSDSFGGYTFGSGTRLTVV.

The chain links TRBV7-9 to TRBJ1-2; the D is unclear. This CDR3 comprises 15 residues. V dropped 1 base and J dropped 0 bases, with 9 bases sitting between them. The germline gives CDR1 SEHNR, CDR2 FQNEAQ (reference sequence). CDR3 sequence (DNA): TGTGCCAGCAGCTTAGTGGGCAGCACTAACTATGGCTACACCTTC. It is translated as CASSLVGSTNYGYTF.

The rearrangement joins TRBV2 to TRBJ1-1; 8 bases line up with TRBD1. From germline, CDR1 is SNHLY and CDR2 FYNNEI. The CDR3 extends over 14 amino acids. Germline trimming cut 2 bases from V and 6 bases from J; bases unmatched to any gene: 5. Here the CDR3 reads CASSERTGRAEAFF. The DNA of the CDR3 is TGTGCCAGCAGTGAAAGGACAGGGAGGGCTGAAGCTTTCTTT.

The genes are TRBV29-1 and TRBJ1-1; 8 bases map to TRBD1. The CDR3 is 12 residues long. V was pared by 6 bases and J by 5 bases, with 5 bases of the junction left unmatched. CDR1 is SQVTM, CDR2 ANQGSEA, per germline. The CDR3 nucleotides are TGCAGCGTGGGGACAGGAATTACTGAAGCTTTCTTT. This gives the protein CSVGTGITEAFF.

This CDR3 is CASSPGQGSASTGELFF. For the CDR3, the DNA is TGTGCCAGCAGCCCGGGACAGGGAAGCGCCAGCACCGGGGAGCTGTTTTTT. The chain joins TRBV11-3 to TRBJ2-2; 9 nucleotides line up with TRBD1. The CDR3 spans 17 residues. CDR1 SGHNT and CDR2 YENEEA come from the germline V gene. The ends lost 5 bases at V and 4 bases at J; junction bases unmatched: 11.

Details on this clone: This same CDR3 is encoded by further DNA sequences in the sample. The chain uses TRBV9 and TRBJ1-3, with TRBD1 matching 11 bases. The CDR3 consists of 15 residues. J gave up 3 bases and V 2 bases, and 1 base lay outside the gene matches. Germline V gene sequence: CDR1 SGDLS, CDR2 YYNGEE. CDR3 nucleotide sequence: TGTGCCAGCAGCGTTGGGACAGGGGGTGGAAACACCATATATTTT. It specifies CASSVGTGGGNTIYF. Filled out from reference TRBV9 and TRBJ1-3, the complete variable domain reads DSGVTQTPKHLITATGQRVTLRCSPRSGDLSVYWYQQSLDQGLQFLIQYYNGEERAKGNILERFSAQQFPDLHSELNLSSLELGDSALYFCASSVGTGGGNTIYFGEGSWLTVV.

The chain recombines TRBV4-3 with TRBJ1-2; D remains ambiguous. Germline V gene lookup returns CDR1 LGHNA and CDR2 YSLEER. This CDR3 is built from 14 residues. The V gene lost 1 base and the J gene lost 5 bases, with 11 bases spanning the gap. CDR3 loop: CASSQVGRTYGYTF. In DNA form, the CDR3 reads TGCGCCAGCAGCCAAGTCGGGCGGACGTATGGCTACACCTTC.

V is TRBV2 and J is TRBJ2-1, with 7 nucleotides matching TRBD2. Trimming took 11 bases from V and 0 from J; bases not matched to a gene: 10. This CDR3 contains 15 residues. Germline lookup yields CDR1 SNHLY and CDR2 FYNNEI. CDR3 sequence reads: CASSGGPSSYNEQFF. The CDR3 nucleotides are TGTGCCTCTAGCGGAGGGCCTAGCTCCTACAATGAGCAGTTCTTC.

This chain links TRBV6-1 with TRBJ1-2; D gene ambiguous. This CDR3 has 14 amino acids. V lost 1 base to trimming and J lost 5 bases, with 11 bases between them. The germline V gene encodes CDR1 MNHNS and CDR2 SASEGT. CDR3 bases: TGTGCCAGCAGTGAAGATATTCCCACGTATGGCTACACCTTC. This translates into CASSEDIPTYGYTF.

The chain carries TRBV10-3 and TRBJ1-1, with 8 nucleotides matching TRBD1. There are 16 residues in the CDR3. With 3 bases clipped from V and 0 bases from J, the junction kept 6 bases outside the gene matches. Germline CDR1 reads ENHRY; CDR2 reads SYGVKD. The CDR3 region is CAISDYRTGLNTEAFF. The CDR3 region has the DNA TGTGCCATCAGTGACTACCGGACAGGGTTGAACACTGAAGCTTTCTTT.

The gene calls are TRBV5-4 and TRBJ1-4; maybe TRBD1 (5 bases). With 3 bases removed from V and 4 bases from J, the gap between germline ends came to 16 bases. Germline V gene data show CDR1 as SGHNT and CDR2 as YYREEE (reference sequence). This CDR3 region has 16 residues. CDR3 sequence reads: CASSSAWDGDNEKLFF. The DNA of the CDR3 is TGTGCCAGCAGCTCCGCCTGGGACGGCGATAATGAAAAACTGTTTTTT.

The gene calls are TRBV19 and TRBJ1-4; the D gene is possibly TRBD1 (6 bases). Germline assignment: CDR1 LNHDA and CDR2 SQIVND (reference sequence). V was clipped by 3 bases and J by 1 base, with 12 bases between them. The CDR3 runs to 16 residues. In DNA form, the CDR3 reads TGTGCCAGTAGTATTGGGACATCGCTAACTAATGAAAAACTGTTTTTT. Protein sequence: CASSIGTSLTNEKLFF.

The chain carries TRBV28 and TRBJ1-3; D unresolved. This CDR3 is built from 16 residues. Germline loops: CDR1 MDHEN, CDR2 SYDVKM. Trimming left V 5 bases short and J 1 base short, with 15 bases between. The CDR3 region has the DNA TGTGCCAGCAGTCGCCCGTTGATGGCTTCTGGAAACACCATATATTTT. Protein product: CASSRPLMASGNTIYF.

CDR3 nucleotide sequence: TGTGCCAGTAGTGAGGGGAGGGAGCGCGCTTTCTTT. It yields the protein CASSEGRERAFF. V and J are TRBV19 and TRBJ1-1, with D possibly TRBD1 on 5 matching bases. CDR3 length: 12 residues. Germline CDR1 is LNHDA and CDR2 is SQIVND (reference sequence). With 5 bases removed from V and 11 bases from J, the gap between germline ends came to 15 bases.

The chain recombines TRBV5-6 with TRBJ1-1; D unresolved. Trimming removed 2 bases at V and 4 bases at J, with 15 bases between. CDR3 length equals 15 residues. Germline assignment: CDR1 SGHDT and CDR2 YYEEEE. CDR3 coding DNA: TGTGCCAGCAGCTTTAAATTGTCAGGAAGCACTGAAGCTTTCTTT. It translates to CASSFKLSGSTEAFF.